This T cell receptor beta chain was sequenced in a study of T cells in Graves' hyperthyroidism and ophthalmopathy. Study in general: Peripheral blood samples were taken at initial diagnosis, prior to any treatment. Study-wide results and limits: The blood repertoire included most of the expanded thyroid clonotypes above 0.001.

Germline V gene sequence: CDR1 MNHNS, CDR2 SASEGT. Trimming took 7 bases from V and 6 from J; bases not matched to a gene: 9. The CDR3 loop spans 13 amino acids. Amplification of TCR beta CDR3 regions used RNA as the template. The HTBI primer set served for first-round RT-PCR of the TCR CDR3. TCRdb used MiXCR to reprocess the multiplex PCR reads, holding one entry per CDR3 protein. The sample holds 500,000 to 750,000 distinct CDR3 sequences; about 15% are singletons and the top ten take approximately 7%. Patients aged 18 to 65 had newly diagnosed hyperthyroidism lasting under 2 months. Note on this clonotype: The target antigen is unknown.

The chain links TRBV6-1 to TRBJ2-7, with TRBD2 matching over 7 bases. The sequence came from a woman aged 25 to 39 with Graves' hyperthyroidism. Material: blood. The CDR3, as DNA: TGTGCCAGCACCCGGGAGGCTGGAGGCGAGCAGTACTTC. Protein sequence: CASTREAGGEQYF.